The clone carrying this T cell receptor (beta chain) showed up just a few times. The antigen is undetermined. These data belong to a study of identifying expanded T cells in peripheral blood. Study-level findings and limits: Approximately 2-week clone count variance significantly increased as total template count grew.

CDR3 size: 10 residues. In germline, CDR1 is GTSNPN, CDR2 SVGIG (reference sequence). V dropped 2 bases and J dropped 8 bases, with 6 bases sitting between them. This table comes from immunoSEQ multiplex PCR, and its TCRdb copy is limited to in-frame clones, with some not included. The repertoire holds tens of thousands of clones, with approximately 83% as singletons. No infections or other immune events were documented during collection. The V and J genes are TRBV30 and TRBJ1-2, with D unclear. Sequencing was performed on blood. The receptor's source is a person between 18 and 75 years old in good health. Here the CDR3 reads CAWSPPGYTF. The CDR3 nucleotides are TGTGCCTGGAGTCCCCCGGGCTACACCTTC.